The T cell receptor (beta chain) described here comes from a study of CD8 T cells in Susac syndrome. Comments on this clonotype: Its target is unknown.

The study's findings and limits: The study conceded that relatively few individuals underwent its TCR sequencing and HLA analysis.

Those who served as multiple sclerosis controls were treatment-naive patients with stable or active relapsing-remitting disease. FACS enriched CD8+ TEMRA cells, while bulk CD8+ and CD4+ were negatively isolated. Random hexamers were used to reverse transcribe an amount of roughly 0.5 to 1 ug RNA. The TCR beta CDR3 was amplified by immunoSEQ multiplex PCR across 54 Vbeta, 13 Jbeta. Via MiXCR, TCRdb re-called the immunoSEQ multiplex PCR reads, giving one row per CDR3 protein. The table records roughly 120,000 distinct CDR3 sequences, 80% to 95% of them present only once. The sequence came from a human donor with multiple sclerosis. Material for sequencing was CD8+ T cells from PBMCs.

This chain's CDR3 is CASTHAGRGNEQFF. The CDR3 region has the DNA TGTGCCAGTACGCATGCAGGGAGAGGCAATGAGCAGTTCTTC. The genes are TRBV12-3 or TRBV12-4 and TRBJ2-1; perhaps D is TRBD1 or TRBD2 (5 bases each). Between the trimmed V and J ends, which lost 9 bases and 6 bases, there was a span of 18 bases. The CDR3 is made up of 14 amino acids.